The clone carrying this T cell receptor (beta chain) showed up just a few times. Antigen: not known. Germline V gives CDR1 KGHDR, CDR2 SFDVKD. V was clipped by 4 bases and J by 5 bases; unmatched bases: 11. This CDR3 contains 16 residues. TCRdb re-analysed the 5' RACE reads in MiXCR, keeping a single row per CDR3 protein. Among hundreds of thousands of distinct CDR3 sequences listed, about a sixth were seen once. This sample is part of a study of T-cell memory formation after mild COVID-19. Study results and caveats: CD8+ contracting clones occupied EMRA, while CD4+ ones occupied mainly CM and EM. The finding that pre-infection memory included some responding clones suggested that cross-reactive memory joined. Clones shrinking between day 15 and 85 showed a balanced CD4/CD8 split, and those that grew later tilted toward CD4+.

The chain couples TRBV24-1 to TRBJ2-5, with 8 nucleotides matching TRBD1. The specimen sequenced was PBMCs or a T cell subset sorted from them (not recorded which). The receptor comes from a man aged 18 to 29 who had mild COVID-19 (a few samples of this study predate the infection). Cell type and time point are not known. The chain's CDR3 is CATSDNIGQGGETQYF. The CDR3 DNA reads TGTGCCACCAGTGACAACATTGGACAGGGCGGGGAGACCCAGTACTTC.